This is a list of T cell receptor beta chains from one sample in a study of blood T cell repertoires in COVID-19. The method was immunoSEQ multiplex PCR; TCRdb's version includes in-frame clones alone and lacks a portion of them. Of 200,000 to 250,000 clones in the sample, almost 85% were seen once. Sequences were obtained from PBMCs or T cells enriched from blood (not recorded which). These receptors all come from a woman aged 45 to 65 with acute COVID-19. The CDR3 runs from the conserved cysteine through the conserved F or W. The order of the fields is V gene, clone size, D gene, J gene, CDR3 DNA, CDR3 protein. The D gene is left open where the match is weak. Where a row states a size, it is once, few, many or the class of an expanded clone; other rows omit it.

>TRBV7-2|-|TRBD2|TRBJ2-7
TGTGCCAGCAGCTTAGATTCGCGGGGGGCATACGAGCAGTACTTC
CASSLDSRGAYEQYF
>TRBV13|-|TRBD1|TRBJ2-3
TGTGCCAGCAGCGCAAATCCGGGACAGTCAGTACATACGCAGTATTTT
CASSANPGQSVHTQYF
>TRBV28|-|-|TRBJ1-6
TGTGCCAGCAACCTGAGGACAGATATAATTCCTAATTCACCCCTCCACTTT
CASNLRTDIIPNSPLHF
>TRBV23-1|-|TRBD1|TRBJ2-7
TGCGCCAGCAGTCAATCCGGAGGAGGGACAGGGAACTACGAGCAGTACTTC
CASSQSGGGTGNYEQYF
>TRBV6-5|once|-|TRBJ2-7
TGTGCCAGCAGTTACTCGACGCTAGGAGGGAACTACGAGCAGTACTTC
CASSYSTLGGNYEQYF
>TRBV19|-|-|TRBJ2-5
TGTGCCAGTAGCCGACAGAGCCTACAAGAGACCCAGTACTTC
CASSRQSLQETQYF
>TRBV20-1|-|-|TRBJ1-5
TGCAGTGCTAGACCCGTCCAGCATTTT
CSARPVQHF
>TRBV19|-|-|TRBJ1-1
TGTGCCAGTAGTATAGAGGGCCTACAGGAAGCTTTCTTT
CASSIEGLQEAFF
>TRBV6-5|-|TRBD1|TRBJ1-6
TGTGCCAGCAGTAGGGACAGGGGAGATTCACCCCTCCACTTT
CASSRDRGDSPLHF
>TRBV9|-|TRBD2|TRBJ2-2
TGTGCCAGCAGCCCCAGACTAGCGGGGGGCCAGGGCACCGGGGAGCTGTTTTTT
CASSPRLAGGQGTGELFF
>TRBV24-1|once|TRBD1|TRBJ1-4
TGTGCCACCAGTGATTTGAGGTGGGGACAGGGGGTTAGGTACAATGAAAAACTGTTTTTT
CATSDLRWGQGVRYNEKLFF
>TRBV7-8|few|-|TRBJ1-1
TGTGCCAGCAGCGTCACCCAGATGAACACTGAAGCTTTCTTT
CASSVTQMNTEAFF
>TRBV19|-|TRBD1|TRBJ1-5
TGTGCCAGTAGTATAGTGACAGGGGGCAATCAGCCCCAGCATTTT
CASSIVTGGNQPQHF
>TRBV6-1|-|-|TRBJ1-2
TGTGCCAGCAGTGAAGGACGAATATGGGTAACAGCATCTAACTATGGCTACACCTTC
CASSEGRIWVTASNYGYTF
>TRBV7-6|few|TRBD1|TRBJ1-5
TGTGCCAGCAGCTTAGGGGACAGCGCCAATCAGCCCCAGCATTTT
CASSLGDSANQPQHF
>TRBV12-3/TRBV12-4|-|-|TRBJ1-1
TGTGCCAGCAGGGCCCTTTGGAGCGCTGAAGCTTTCTTT
CASRALWSAEAFF
>TRBV18|-|-|TRBJ2-2
TGTGCCAGCTCACCATACAGCAACACCGGGGAGCTGTTTTTT
CASSPYSNTGELFF
>TRBV12-3/TRBV12-4|-|TRBD1|TRBJ1-2
TGTGCCATTCAGGACAGGTACGACTATGGCTACACCTTC
CAIQDRYDYGYTF
>TRBV20-1|many|TRBD1|TRBJ1-2
TGCAGTGCTAGTACAGGGGATTTTCGTGGCTACACCTTC
CSASTGDFRGYTF
>TRBV11-3|-|TRBD1|TRBJ1-3
TGTGCCAGCATCCTAATAGGCGGGGCAGGGGGTTCTGGAAACACCATATATTTT
CASILIGGAGGSGNTIYF
>TRBV19|-|-|TRBJ2-7
TGTGCCAGTAGTATCCAGGTAGGGGTCGAGCAGTACTTC
CASSIQVGVEQYF
>TRBV6-5|-|TRBD1|TRBJ1-1
TGTGCCAGCAGTTACCTTGACAGGGAGAACACTGAAGCTTTCTTT
CASSYLDRENTEAFF
>TRBV30|-|TRBD1|TRBJ2-1
TGTGCCCAAATCGGGACAGGAGGCGGCAATGAGCAGTTCTTC
CAQIGTGGGNEQFF
>TRBV18|-|-|TRBJ1-3
TGTGCCAGCTCACCAAGTATGAGCTCTGGAAACACCATATATTTT
CASSPSMSSGNTIYF
>TRBV3-1/TRBV3-2|-|-|TRBJ2-2
TGTGCCAGCGTCCACATTGACACCGGGGAGCTGTTTTTT
CASVHIDTGELFF
>TRBV6-2/TRBV6-3|-|-|TRBJ1-2
TGTGCCAGCAGTGACTACCGACAGTTCTACACCTTC
CASSDYRQFYTF
>TRBV6-5|-|-|TRBJ1-1
TGTGCCAGCAGTTATGGCAGCGGAAACACTGAAGCTTTCTTT
CASSYGSGNTEAFF
>TRBV12-5|once|TRBD1|TRBJ1-3
TGTGCTAGTGGTCTCCGGGACAGCGGAAACACCATATATTTT
CASGLRDSGNTIYF
>TRBV2|-|-|TRBJ2-7
TGTGCCAGCAGAGCCGGACAGTCGGTATCCTACGAGCAGTACTTC
CASRAGQSVSYEQYF
>TRBV9|-|TRBD1|TRBJ1-1
TGTGCCAGCAGCGTAAAAGGGGGCGAGAGTGAAGCTTTCTTT
CASSVKGGESEAFF
>TRBV7-9|-|-|TRBJ1-5
TGTGCCAGCAGCCCGGAGAGGGCGGGTCAGCCCCAGCATTTT
CASSPERAGQPQHF
>TRBV11-2|-|-|TRBJ2-3
TGTGCCAGCAGCCCCGTTTTCACAGATACGCAGTATTTT
CASSPVFTDTQYF